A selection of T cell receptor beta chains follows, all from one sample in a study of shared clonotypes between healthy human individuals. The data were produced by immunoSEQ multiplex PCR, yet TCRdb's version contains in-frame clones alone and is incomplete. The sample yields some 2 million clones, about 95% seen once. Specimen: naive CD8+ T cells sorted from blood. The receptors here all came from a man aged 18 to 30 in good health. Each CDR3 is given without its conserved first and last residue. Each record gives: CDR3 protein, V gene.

cdr3_aa: ASSFRDGPYGYT
v_call: TRBV7-9

cdr3_aa: ASSAAGQQY
v_call: TRBV10-2

cdr3_aa: ASSYGQGHGYT
v_call: TRBV6-5

cdr3_aa: ASSYSAGLVSYEQY
v_call: TRBV6-5

cdr3_aa: ASSTGEGRLDEQF
v_call: TRBV25-1

cdr3_aa: ASSFGDSYEQY
v_call: TRBV11-2

cdr3_aa: ASRGQQETQY
v_call: TRBV5-6

cdr3_aa: ASSGAAGGVGELF
v_call: TRBV27

cdr3_aa: ASSALSDTQY
v_call: TRBV7-9

cdr3_aa: ASSYVGPSYEQY
v_call: TRBV6-6

cdr3_aa: ASSQDGGSGGLSSGNEQF
v_call: TRBV4-1

cdr3_aa: ASSQDWTGHQETQY
v_call: TRBV4-3

cdr3_aa: ASSLAGGEQY
v_call: TRBV5-1

cdr3_aa: ASSEGGTEAF
v_call: TRBV7-9

cdr3_aa: ASSLSLRPEKTGELF
v_call: TRBV7-6

cdr3_aa: ASRAGTGDDEQF
v_call: TRBV2

cdr3_aa: ASSLLPGAYNSPLH
v_call: TRBV7-2

cdr3_aa: ASSPEPRGGLGSYEQY
v_call: TRBV11-2

cdr3_aa: ASSQDRGNQPQH
v_call: TRBV19

cdr3_aa: SVIGGELPGNTIY
v_call: TRBV29-1

cdr3_aa: AWNPTGAETQY
v_call: TRBV30

cdr3_aa: ASSQTGEGGEKLF
v_call: TRBV4-1

cdr3_aa: ASSPLKTGGLNQPQH
v_call: TRBV27

cdr3_aa: ASSVGIAGGKETQY
v_call: TRBV2

cdr3_aa: GSGTGATEAF
v_call: TRBV6-1

cdr3_aa: ASSQDLDWGPETQY
v_call: TRBV4-3

cdr3_aa: ALDGIAGGPHEQF
v_call: TRBV30

cdr3_aa: ASSYSGREGNEQY
v_call: TRBV9

cdr3_aa: ASSVLAFREDEQF
v_call: TRBV9

cdr3_aa: ASSFPGTGAYEQY
v_call: TRBV7-9

cdr3_aa: ASSLASTPDTQY
v_call: TRBV5-1